One T cell receptor (beta chain) is described in this entry. The data stem from a study of blood T cell repertoires in COVID-19. Study-level information: In each case, the material was cDNA or gDNA derived from T cells, B-cell-depleted T cells, or PBMCs.

Here immunoSEQ multiplex PCR was the method, and the copy in TCRdb shows in-frame clones only, minus some. The data contain around 260,000 clones, 75% to 90% of them singletons. The CDR3 consists of 17 residues. CDR1 is MNHNS, CDR2 SASEGT, per germline. The V segment lost 2 bases and the J segment 1 base; nucleotides outside the gene matches: 4. This rearrangement joins TRBV6-1 to TRBJ1-5, with 11 bases matching TRBD1. The clonotype comes from a woman aged 65 to 85 with COVID-19, enrolled during active disease. Sequencing was done on a sample of peripheral blood. CDR3 sequence: CASSERTGGLSNQPQHF. DNA of the CDR3: TGTGCCAGCAGTGAACGGACAGGGGGCCTCAGCAATCAGCCCCAGCATTTT.